This T cell receptor beta chain was found in a study of blood T cells in healthy people across ages. Overall study results and limits: Unsorted PBMC input precluded a conclusive naive versus antigen-experienced comparison. Strongly correlated with naive T cell percentage was TCR beta diversity.

This clonotype was detected many times. Its matching antigen is unknown. Germline lookup yields CDR1 DFQATT and CDR2 SNEGSKA (reference sequence). V was clipped by 4 bases and J by 2 bases; unmatched bases: 6. The CDR3 totals 14 residues. Combining a sample-barcoded 5' primer with a J-beta primer mix, a second PCR ran for roughly 7 to 11 cycles. A tag from a template-switch adaptor with 12 random nucleotides marked each cDNA molecule. TCRdb fed the 5' RACE reads into MiXCR, producing one record per CDR3 protein. The sample includes roughly 700,000 distinct CDR3 sequences, around half seen only once; the top ten take roughly 34%.

The TCR was taken from an older woman in good health. The chain recombines TRBV20-1 with TRBJ2-7; 9 bases are shared with TRBD2. Sample: blood. CDR3 in DNA: TGCAGTGCTAAAGGGGCGGGAGGGCCCTACGAGCAGTACTTC. It codes for CSAKGAGGPYEQYF.